Described below is a single TCR beta chain sequence and its context. Its antigen is unknown. Trimming removed 1 base from V and 6 bases from J; junction bases left unmatched: 8. This CDR3 has 15 amino acids. Germline V gene data show CDR1 as SGHTS and CDR2 as YDEGEE. The data derive from a study of cytomegalovirus exposure and HLA in healthy donors. Study at large: Around 85 million unique TCR sequences came from HLA-typed donors in an early release.

The PCR was carried out with 60 Vbeta primers and 13 Jbeta primers. Profiled with immunoSEQ multiplex PCR; TCRdb holds only in-frame clones, not every one. The sample includes about 160,000 clones, 80% to 85% of them seen just once. General study findings and limits: In a later analysis, DRB1 alleles had the most associated TCRs; HLA-C alleles the fewest.

This receptor was taken from a male donor in good health and CMV-seropositive. V and J are TRBV5-8 and TRBJ1-2, with TRBD1 identical over 8 bases. Sequenced material: PBMCs. The CDR3 sequence is CASSLRDRGGNGYTF. DNA for the CDR3: TGTGCCAGCAGCTTGCGAGACAGGGGAGGAAATGGCTACACCTTC. Drawing the rest from reference TRBV5-8 and TRBJ1-2, the complete variable domain is EAGVTQSPTHLIKTRGQQATLRCSPISGHTSVYWYQQALGLGLQFLLWYDEGEERNRGNFPPRFSGRQFPNYSSELNVNALELEDSALYLCASSLRDRGGNGYTFGSGTRLTVV.